These T cell receptor beta chains were read from a single sample in a study of blood T cell repertoires in COVID-19. TCRdb's table, derived via immunoSEQ multiplex PCR, lists solely in-frame clones and lacks some. The table includes about 220,000 clones, 82% detected once. The material sequenced was PBMCs or T cells enriched from blood (not recorded which). These receptors all come from a woman aged 60-75 years who had recovered from COVID-19. Both conserved end residues are part of each CDR3. Fields, in order: V gene, D gene, clone size, J gene, CDR3 DNA, CDR3 protein. D genes are given only for firm matches. Size is omitted from some rows. Given values are once, few, many or a class for expanded clones.

TRBV24-1	TRBD1	NA	TRBJ2-1	TGTGCCACCAGTACAGGGGGCTCCTACAATGAGCAGTTCTTC	CATSTGGSYNEQFF
TRBV27	NA	NA	TRBJ1-1	TGTGCCAGCAGTTTAAGGGAAGCCAGGGACACTGAAGCTTTCTTT	CASSLREARDTEAFF
TRBV7-2	NA	NA	TRBJ2-5	TGTGCCAGCAGCTTAGCCCGGGCCACAGGGTGGGAGACCCAGTACTTC	CASSLARATGWETQYF
TRBV5-1	NA	NA	TRBJ2-7	TGCGCCAGCTCCCCAGCTCAGGGAAGGGAGCAGTACTTC	CASSPAQGREQYF
TRBV7-9	TRBD1	NA	TRBJ1-1	TGTGCCAGCAGCTTAGAAGGGGGCGCTCACACTGAAGCTTTCTTT	CASSLEGGAHTEAFF
TRBV23-1	TRBD1	NA	TRBJ2-2	TGCGCCAGCAGTCAAGGGACAGGGGAAACGGGGGAGCTGTTTTTT	CASSQGTGETGELFF
TRBV3-1/TRBV3-2	NA	NA	TRBJ1-1	TGTGCCAGCAGCCAAACTGAGGGGGACACTGAAGCTTTCTTT	CASSQTEGDTEAFF
TRBV4-3	NA	NA	TRBJ1-2	TGCGCCAGCAGCCAAGATGGCGGGAGAAACTATGGCTACACCTTC	CASSQDGGRNYGYTF
TRBV5-1	NA	NA	TRBJ2-1	TGCGCCAGCAGCTTGGGGCAGAGGAGGTACGACGAGCAGTTCTTC	CASSLGQRRYDEQFF
TRBV25-1	NA	NA	TRBJ1-5	TGTGCCAGCAGTGGGGCAGGGAATCAGCCCCAGCATTTT	CASSGAGNQPQHF
TRBV3-1/TRBV3-2	NA	NA	TRBJ2-1	TGTGCCAGCAGCCAAGGGGTGGCTAGCTGGAATGAGCAGTTCTTC	CASSQGVASWNEQFF
TRBV5-1	NA	many	TRBJ2-1	TGCGCCAGCAGCTTGGCCAGGGCCTACAATGAGCAGTTCTTC	CASSLARAYNEQFF
TRBV2	NA	NA	TRBJ2-2	TGTGCCAGCAGTGGCCTAGGTCGCGGGGAGCTGTTTTTT	CASSGLGRGELFF
TRBV5-1	NA	NA	TRBJ1-1	TGCGCCAGCAGCTTCCCTAACACTGAAGCTTTCTTT	CASSFPNTEAFF
TRBV7-2	TRBD2	NA	TRBJ2-2	TGTGCCAGCAGCCTGGGACTAGCGGGAGTCGGGGAGCTGTTTTTT	CASSLGLAGVGELFF
TRBV6-5	TRBD2	once	TRBJ2-7	TGTGCCAGCAGTGACTCTAGCGGGACCTCTCTACCGGACTTC	CASSDSSGTSLPDF
TRBV19	NA	few	TRBJ2-5	TGTGCCAGTAGCACAGGGCACGAGACCCAGTACTTC	CASSTGHETQYF
TRBV6-4	TRBD1	NA	TRBJ1-5	TGTGCCAGCAGAAACACAGGGGGCATCCGTAGGAGCAATCAGCCCCAGCATTTT	CASRNTGGIRRSNQPQHF
TRBV7-2	NA	NA	TRBJ1-6	TGTGCCAGCAGCTCCCCAACAGGTCATGCTAATTCACCCCTCCACTTT	CASSSPTGHANSPLHF
TRBV7-7	TRBD1	NA	TRBJ2-7	TGTGCCAGCAGCTTAGATAAATGGCCAGGGGGCTGGTACGAGCAGTACTTC	CASSLDKWPGGWYEQYF
TRBV6-5	TRBD2	NA	TRBJ2-1	TGTGCCAGCAGGGGACTAGTTGTCAATGAGCAGTTCTTC	CASRGLVVNEQFF
TRBV19	NA	NA	TRBJ1-2	TGTGCCAGTAGTAGGGCCCCACAGGGATCCCGCCGTGAGTATGGCTACACCTTC	CASSRAPQGSRREYGYTF
TRBV19	TRBD1	NA	TRBJ1-1	TGTGCCAGTAGTACCGACAGGGTCACTGAAGCTTTCTTT	CASSTDRVTEAFF
TRBV5-1	TRBD2	NA	TRBJ2-3	TGCGCCAGCAGCTTAGGAGCGGGGGGAAGCACAGATACGCAGTATTTT	CASSLGAGGSTDTQYF
TRBV18	NA	few	TRBJ1-3	TGTGCCAGCTGCCCAGACTCTGGAAACACCATATATTTT	CASCPDSGNTIYF
TRBV7-2	TRBD2	NA	TRBJ2-7	TGTGCCAGCAGCTGGACTAGCGGTTCCTACGAGCAGTACTTC	CASSWTSGSYEQYF
TRBV5-6	TRBD1	once	TRBJ1-2	TGTGCCAGCAGCTTGGAGGGGCGGGACAGGGGTAACTATGGCTACACCTTC	CASSLEGRDRGNYGYTF
TRBV5-4	NA	few	TRBJ1-2	TGTGCCAGCAGCCCACCCAGGGCCTCCTATGGCTACACCTTC	CASSPPRASYGYTF
TRBV2	TRBD1	few	TRBJ2-7	TGTGCCAGCACCGAGGGACAGGGCGTTACCTACGAGCAGTACTTC	CASTEGQGVTYEQYF
TRBV25-1	TRBD1	NA	TRBJ1-4	TGTGCCACCTCGGATCGGGGCGGACAGGGGCCGTTGAATGAAAAACTGTTTTTT	CATSDRGGQGPLNEKLFF
TRBV11-3	TRBD1	NA	TRBJ2-3	TGTGCCAGCAGCTTAGATCGGCCAGGAACAGGGGTAGATACGCAGTATTTT	CASSLDRPGTGVDTQYF
TRBV4-2	NA	NA	TRBJ2-1	TGTGCCAGCAGCCAAGATCCGGGGTACCCCAACAATGAGCAGTTCTTC	CASSQDPGYPNNEQFF
TRBV6-5	TRBD1	few	TRBJ1-1	TGTGCCAGCAGTCCCCGGGACAGTGAAGCTTTCTTT	CASSPRDSEAFF
TRBV2	TRBD1	NA	TRBJ2-7	TGTGCCAGCAGGGAACCCGGGACAGGGATTTACGAGCAGTACTTC	CASREPGTGIYEQYF
TRBV24-1	NA	NA	TRBJ1-5	TGTGCCATTACGAAAGGATTACAGGGAGATAGCAATCAGCCCCAGCATTTT	CAITKGLQGDSNQPQHF
TRBV2	NA	NA	TRBJ1-4	TGTGCCACCAACCTCGGGGGGGCACCTAATGAAAAACTGTTTTTT	CATNLGGAPNEKLFF
TRBV6-5	NA	NA	TRBJ1-4	TGTGCCAGCACGGACAGAATCGAAAAACTGTTTTTT	CASTDRIEKLFF
TRBV7-3	TRBD2	NA	TRBJ2-3	TGTGCCAGCAGCATCGGGAGCGGGAGGGGAATAAGCACAGATACGCAGTATTTT	CASSIGSGRGISTDTQYF
TRBV4-1	TRBD2	once	TRBJ2-1	TGCGCCAGCAGCCATGTAGCGGGAGGAGGGAATGAGCAGTTCTTC	CASSHVAGGGNEQFF
TRBV6-5	NA	NA	TRBJ2-7	TGTGCCAGCAGAAAACAAAGTACGTACGAGCAGTACTTC	CASRKQSTYEQYF
TRBV28	TRBD1	NA	TRBJ1-1	TGTGCCAGCAGAGGACAGGAAATTGAAGCTTTCTTT	CASRGQEIEAFF
TRBV6-5	TRBD1	NA	TRBJ2-5	TGTGCCAGCAGTTACTCCCACGGGACAGGGACCCAGTACTTC	CASSYSHGTGTQYF